This T cell receptor beta chain originates from a study of T cell changes during pregnancy in multiple sclerosis. Clones were sequenced by immunoSEQ multiplex PCR, and TCRdb holds only the in-frame ones, with some missing. The sample has 74,000 or so clones; approximately 92% are singletons. This CDR3 comprises 14 residues. Trimming at V came to 3 bases and at J to 3 bases, leaving 2 bases not matched to a gene. Germline-derived CDR1 and CDR2 are KGHSH and LQKENI. This receptor was taken from a female donor with multiple sclerosis, enrolled in a pregnancy study. This chain joins TRBV18 and TRBJ2-3, with 8 bases fitting TRBD2. Here the sequenced sample was CD4+ T cells from peripheral blood mononuclear cells, taken before pregnancy. CDR3 coding DNA: TGTGCCAGCTCACCCGGGACTAGAACAGATACGCAGTATTTT. It is translated as CASSPGTRTDTQYF. The variable domain in full, with the rest retrieved from reference TRBV18 and TRBJ2-3, is NAGVMQNPRHLVRRRGQEARLRCSPMKGHSHVYWYRQLPEEGLKFMVYLQKENIIDESGMPKERFSAEFPKEGPSILRIQQVVRGDSAAYFCASSPGTRTDTQYFGPGTRLTVL.